Below are 30 T cell receptor beta chains sequenced from a single sample in a study of cytomegalovirus exposure and HLA in healthy donors. Primers included in the PCR were 60 Vbeta and 13 Jbeta primers. Profiling relied on immunoSEQ multiplex PCR, and the TCRdb table lists in-frame clones only, not all of them. The sample has about 200,000 clones, 79% seen once. The sample comprised PBMCs. The source is a girl aged 10 to 17 in good health and CMV-seropositive.

The table lists this clone with a few counts. This sequence joins TRBV4-3 and TRBJ2-7, with D possibly matching TRBD2 (7 bases). This CDR3 is 15 amino acids long. V was cut by 2 bases and J by 7 bases, with 18 bases left in between. The germline CDR1 and CDR2 sequences are LGHNA and YSLEER. The CDR3 reads CASSQSPGGPEEQYF. CDR3 DNA: TGCGCCAGCAGCCAAAGCCCCGGGGGGCCGGAGGAGCAGTACTTC.

This rearrangement joins TRBV2 to TRBJ2-1; D may be TRBD1 (7 bases). Trimming pared 2 bases from V and 4 bases from J, leaving 12 bases between. CDR3 length: 15 residues. CDR1 and CDR2 (germline): SNHLY, FYNNEI. The CDR3 bases are TGTGCCAGCAGTGAAAGGCCAGGGGGGTACAATGAGCAGTTCTTC. Translating gives CASSERPGGYNEQFF.

The rearrangement uses TRBV29-1 and TRBJ2-7; 9 positions agree with TRBD1. There are 13 residues in the CDR3. The germline V gene has CDR1 SQVTM and CDR2 ANQGSEA. J lost 6 bases, V lost 6 bases, and 9 bases had no gene match. DNA for the CDR3: TGCAGCGTACTCCTCGTACAGGGGGCCGAGCAGTACTTC. As protein: CSVLLVQGAEQYF.

This clone was counted between two and nine times. The rearrangement links TRBV9 to TRBJ2-1; 7 nucleotides align to TRBD2. Trimming at V came to 0 bases and at J to 4 bases, leaving 10 bases not matched to a gene. From germline, CDR1 is SGDLS and CDR2 YYNGEE. This CDR3 contains 17 residues. The CDR3 DNA follows: TGTGCCAGCAGCGTAGATTGGGGCGGGGGACCTTACAATGAGCAGTTCTTC. Amino acid sequence: CASSVDWGGGPYNEQFF.

The chain recombines TRBV2 with TRBJ1-1; possible D gene TRBD1, 5 bases. Trimming pared 6 bases from V and 2 bases from J, leaving 7 bases between. The CDR3 totals 12 residues. The germline V gene encodes CDR1 SNHLY and CDR2 FYNNEI. This CDR3 reads CASRDSNTEAFF. CDR3 DNA sequence: TGTGCCAGCAGAGACAGTAACACTGAAGCTTTCTTT.

With regard to this clone: At one end the junction does not follow the germline gene, possibly because of a read error. CDR3 sequence (DNA): TGTGCCAGCAGTTTCTCTAGCACAACTCCAACTTTT. Translating it yields CASSFSSTTPTF. The chain employs TRBV28 and TRBJ1-4; no firm D call. The CDR3 contains 12 residues. Germline V gene sequence: CDR1 MDHEN, CDR2 SYDVKM.

The count of this clone is one. The chain has TRBV7-8 and TRBJ2-1; 8 nucleotides match TRBD2. CDR3 size: 16 residues. Trimming at V came to 0 bases and at J to 9 bases, leaving 10 bases not matched to a gene. Germline V gene data show CDR1 as SGHVS and CDR2 as FQNEAQ. The CDR3 protein is CASSLASKTSAAEQFF. CDR3 nucleotides: TGTGCCAGCAGCTTAGCGTCCAAGACTAGCGCGGCTGAGCAGTTCTTC.

The chain's CDR3 is CASSSEPSIVTGYTF. The CDR3 DNA follows: TGTGCCAGCAGCTCCGAACCCTCTATAGTTACTGGCTACACCTTC. This chain joins TRBV7-6 and TRBJ1-2; D remains ambiguous. The CDR3 is 15 residues long. Germline loops: CDR1 SGHVS, CDR2 FNYEAQ. V was clipped by 4 bases and J by 7 bases, with 19 bases between them.

In regard to this clone: This same CDR3 is encoded by further DNA sequences in the sample. The chain joins TRBV6-6 to TRBJ1-1; 9 positions agree with TRBD1. The V gene's germline CDR1 is MNHNY and CDR2 SVGAGI (reference sequence). J was trimmed by 4 bases and V by 4 bases; bases with no gene match: 7. This CDR3 has 15 amino acids. CDR3 in amino acids: CASSLQDRGGTEAFF. Here the CDR3 DNA reads TGTGCCAGCAGTTTACAGGACAGGGGAGGCACTGAAGCTTTCTTT.

The V gene is TRBV30, the J gene TRBJ1-1, with 7 nucleotides matching TRBD1. This CDR3 region has 18 residues. Germline trimming cut 8 bases from V and 4 bases from J; bases unmatched to any gene: 25. Germline V CDR1 and CDR2: GTSNPN, SVGIG (reference sequence). The CDR3 sequence: CARRQGQTKVGWGTEAFF. The CDR3 DNA is TGTGCCCGACGACAGGGACAGACAAAAGTGGGATGGGGCACTGAAGCTTTCTTT.

This sequence joins TRBV4-1 and TRBJ1-2; the D is unclear. With 2 bases removed from V and 2 bases from J, the gap between germline ends came to 12 bases. Germline CDR1 MGHRA, CDR2 YSYEKL. This CDR3 has 15 residues. The CDR3 spells CASSQSVGVNYGYTF. CDR3 sequence (DNA): TGCGCCAGCAGCCAATCCGTCGGGGTAAACTATGGCTACACCTTC.

The gene calls are TRBV30 and TRBJ1-2; no firm D call. In germline, CDR1 is GTSNPN, CDR2 SVGIG (reference sequence). Trimming pared 1 base from V and 5 bases from J, leaving 11 bases between. This CDR3 has 13 amino acids. The CDR3 sequence: CAWSDSGVYGYTF. CDR3 in DNA: TGTGCCTGGAGTGACTCGGGAGTATATGGCTACACCTTC.

This rearrangement joins TRBV5-1 to TRBJ2-1; TRBD1 is a possible D gene (6 bases). CDR3 length equals 14 residues. Trimming took off 4 bases at V and 13 bases at J, with 21 bases between the two ends. Germline CDR1 is SGHRS and CDR2 is YFSETQ. The CDR3 here is CASSINRAQNSQFF. In DNA, the CDR3 is TGCGCCAGCAGCATAAACAGGGCCCAAAATTCTCAGTTCTTC.

This sequence joins TRBV5-1 and TRBJ2-1; TRBD2 matches at 10 bases. This CDR3 has 15 amino acids. Per germline, CDR1 SGHRS and CDR2 YFSETQ. V shed 0 bases, J shed 7 bases, and the junction held 4 bases outside the gene matches. The CDR3 region has the DNA TGCGCCAGCAGCTTGGTCAGCGGGGGGGTAAATGAGCAGTTCTTC. It encodes CASSLVSGGVNEQFF. The full variable domain, with the rest looked up from reference TRBV5-1 and TRBJ2-1, is KAGVTQTPRYLIKTRGQQVTLSCSPISGHRSVSWYQQTPGQGLQFLFEYFSETQRNKGNFPGRFSGRQFSNSRSEMNVSTLELGDSALYLCASSLVSGGVNEQFFGPGTRLTVL.

This clone was seen more than once but under ten times. The chain uses TRBV27 and TRBJ1-5; TRBD1 matches 12 bases. Germline V gives CDR1 MNHEY, CDR2 SMNVEV (reference sequence). CDR3 length equals 16 residues. Trimming cost V 8 bases and J 9 bases; bases outside gene matches: 14. The CDR3 region is CASGTGTGGTLAPQHF. CDR3 coding DNA: TGTGCCAGCGGGACCGGGACAGGGGGCACGTTGGCGCCCCAGCATTTT.

The rearrangement links TRBV7-9 to TRBJ1-1; tentative D call: TRBD1 (6 bases). The germline V gene has CDR1 SEHNR and CDR2 FQNEAQ (reference sequence). CDR3 length: 17 amino acids. The V gene lost 3 bases and the J gene lost 4 bases, with 21 bases spanning the gap. The CDR3 sequence: CASSFDAGGAGATEAFF. The DNA of the CDR3 is TGTGCCAGCAGCTTTGACGCGGGGGGCGCGGGGGCCACTGAAGCTTTCTTT.

The chain has TRBV4-1 and TRBJ1-4; TRBD1 is a possible D gene (6 bases). CDR3 length equals 15 residues. Per germline, CDR1 MGHRA and CDR2 YSYEKL. Trimming removed 4 bases from V and 7 bases from J, with 16 bases in between. CDR3 sequence: CASSLGTGLGEKLFF. CDR3 DNA: TGCGCCAGCAGCCTTGGTACAGGGTTGGGTGAAAAACTGTTTTTT.

The chain employs TRBV4-2 and TRBJ2-7; weak D call: TRBD1 (6 bases). The CDR3 contains 13 residues. Germline V gene data show CDR1 as LGHNA and CDR2 as YNFKEQ. V lost 5 bases to trimming and J lost 3 bases, with 11 bases between them. The CDR3: CASSGQLDYEQYF. CDR3 sequence (DNA): TGTGCCAGCAGCGGACAGTTAGACTACGAGCAGTACTTC.

This clone was seen more than once but under ten times. J is TRBJ2-1 and V is TRBV4-2, with D maybe TRBD2 (7 bases). V was trimmed by 3 bases and J by 9 bases, leaving 12 bases between them. The CDR3 runs 13 residues. Germline lookup yields CDR1 LGHNA and CDR2 YNFKEQ. The CDR3: CASSHPGGLEQFF. DNA of the CDR3: TGTGCCAGCAGCCATCCGGGGGGCCTTGAGCAGTTCTTC.

This clone occurred a few times. The V gene is TRBV7-9, the J gene TRBJ2-7, with D possibly being TRBD2 (7 bases). The length of the CDR3 is 15 residues. Germline lookup yields CDR1 SEHNR and CDR2 FQNEAQ (reference sequence). V lost 5 bases to trimming and J lost 3 bases, with 17 bases between them. In DNA form, the CDR3 reads TGTGCCAGCAGCCCCCGCGGGGGCTTCTTCTACGAGCAGTACTTC. This translates into CASSPRGGFFYEQYF.

The chain couples TRBV9 to TRBJ2-3; no reliable D call. The CDR3 has 15 amino acids. Per germline, CDR1 SGDLS and CDR2 YYNGEE. The V gene lost 2 bases and the J gene lost 4 bases, with 14 bases spanning the gap. The CDR3 sequence: CASSVRQSGPDTQYF. The CDR3 DNA reads TGTGCCAGCAGCGTGAGACAAAGTGGTCCAGATACGCAGTATTTT.

V is TRBV5-4 and J is TRBJ2-5; TRBD2 matches at 10 bases. The assigned J gene may be wrong: the sequence end matches TRBJ2-7 better. The CDR3 covers 16 residues. Germline assignment: CDR1 SGHNT and CDR2 YYREEE (reference sequence). CDR3 amino acids: CASSPRTSGYSYEQYF. The CDR3 nucleotides read TGTGCCAGCAGCCCGCGGACTAGCGGCTACTCCTACGAGCAGTACTTC.

The chain links TRBV14 to TRBJ2-5, with 13 bases fitting TRBD2. V gave up 4 bases and J gave up 2 bases; unmatched junction bases: 7. This CDR3 has 17 amino acids. Germline V gene data show CDR1 as SGHDN and CDR2 as FVKESK. The CDR3 protein is CASSPGLAGVYQETQYF. The CDR3 DNA reads TGTGCCAGCAGCCCTGGACTAGCGGGGGTATATCAAGAGACCCAGTACTTC.

The chain carries TRBV10-3 and TRBJ2-3, with no clear D. Trimming removed 2 bases at V and 8 bases at J, with 11 bases between. CDR1 is ENHRY, CDR2 SYGVKD, per germline. CDR3 length: 13 amino acids. The CDR3: CAISEGDGGTQYF. For the CDR3, the DNA is TGTGCCATCAGTGAGGGAGATGGTGGTACGCAGTATTTT.

This chain joins TRBV27 and TRBJ1-6; no clear D. This CDR3 is built from 18 residues. V lost 5 bases and J 6 bases, leaving 23 bases between the germline ends. Germline V gene data show CDR1 as MNHEY and CDR2 as SMNVEV (reference sequence). CDR3 amino acids: CASSGSKASQASNSPLHF. The CDR3 DNA reads as TGTGCCAGCAGTGGATCGAAGGCGAGCCAAGCGAGTAATTCACCCCTCCACTTT.

This sequence joins TRBV5-1 and TRBJ2-7; 9 nucleotides align to TRBD1. The CDR3 totals 14 residues. V was clipped by 3 bases and J by 5 bases; unmatched bases: 6. CDR1 is SGHRS and CDR2 is YFSETQ in the germline V gene. For the CDR3, the DNA is TGCGCCAGCAGCTCCGGGACAGGGCTCGACGAGCAGTACTTC. Protein sequence: CASSSGTGLDEQYF.

Regarding this clone: Different DNA sequences within this sample yield the same CDR3. The rearrangement uses TRBV2 and TRBJ2-5; the D is unclear. The germline CDR1 and CDR2 sequences are SNHLY and FYNNEI. The CDR3 length is 14 residues. V was cut by 3 bases and J by 10 bases, with 18 bases left in between. The CDR3: CASSELGLLPDQYF. The CDR3 nucleotides read TGTGCCAGCAGTGAGTTGGGCTTGTTGCCGGACCAGTACTTC. Together with reference TRBV2 and TRBJ2-5, the CDR3 gives the full variable domain: EPEVTQTPSHQVTQMGQEVILRCVPISNHLYFYWYRQILGQKVEFLVSFYNNEISEKSEIFDDQFSVERPDGSNFTLKIRSTKLEDSAMYFCASSELGLLPDQYFGPGTRLLVL.

This clone was seen a handful of times. V and J are TRBV7-2 and TRBJ1-2; 7 nucleotides line up with TRBD1. The CDR3 runs 16 residues. V was clipped by 3 bases and J by 6 bases; unmatched bases: 13. The germline CDR1 and CDR2 sequences are SGHTA and FQGNSA. The CDR3: CASSFFPGGQRNGYTF. In DNA, the CDR3 is TGTGCCAGCAGCTTTTTTCCAGGGGGGCAGCGAAATGGCTACACCTTC. Together with reference TRBV7-2 and TRBJ1-2, the CDR3 gives the full variable domain: GAGVSQSPSNKVTEKGKDVELRCDPISGHTALYWYRQSLGQGLEFLIYFQGNSAPDKSGLPSDRFSAERTGGSVSTLTIQRTQQEDSAVYLCASSFFPGGQRNGYTFGSGTRLTVV.

This clone occurred a few times. V and J are TRBV6-4 and TRBJ2-2; D ambiguous. The CDR3 spans 13 residues. The V and J ends lost 6 bases and 7 bases respectively, with 12 bases between them. The germline gives CDR1 MRHNA, CDR2 SNTAGT. CDR3 sequence: CASSRVFGGELFF. As DNA, the CDR3 is TGTGCCAGCAGCCGAGTATTCGGCGGGGAGCTGTTTTTT.

The J gene is TRBJ1-4, the V gene TRBV18, with D possibly being TRBD1 (6 bases). Per the germline V gene, CDR1 is KGHSH and CDR2 is LQKENI. Trimming removed 3 bases from V and 5 bases from J, with 13 bases in between. The CDR3 loop spans 15 amino acids. CDR3: CASSPRDTRNEKLFF. The CDR3 DNA sequence: TGTGCCAGCTCACCCAGGGACACGCGGAATGAAAAACTGTTTTTT.